One and the same sample provided the 20 T cell receptor beta chains below, sequenced in a study of OX40 agonist ivuxolimab in advanced cancers. TCRdb's copy holds only in-frame clones and misses some; the assay was immunoSEQ multiplex PCR. The sample lists tens of thousands of clones; 84% were seen once. Material: CD4+ or CD8+ T cells sorted from blood, obtained in a trial of the OX40 agonist ivuxolimab. The origin of the receptors is an adult with an advanced solid tumor such as melanoma, head and neck, liver or kidney cancer.

The J gene is TRBJ2-2, the V gene TRBV5-1, with TRBD2 matching 14 bases. The germline gives CDR1 SGHRS, CDR2 YFSETQ. V lost 4 bases to trimming and J lost 4 bases; unmatched junction nucleotides: 6. There are 17 residues in the CDR3. CDR3 loop: CASSGGTSGSATGELFF. The CDR3 DNA is TGCGCCAGCAGCGGCGGGACTAGCGGGAGCGCCACCGGGGAGCTGTTTTTT. Full variable domain (outside the CDR3, taken from reference TRBV5-1 and TRBJ2-2): KAGVTQTPRYLIKTRGQQVTLSCSPISGHRSVSWYQQTPGQGLQFLFEYFSETQRNKGNFPGRFSGRQFSNSRSEMNVSTLELGDSALYLCASSGGTSGSATGELFFGEGSRLTVL.

This rearrangement joins TRBV6-6 to TRBJ1-1, with TRBD1 matching 11 bases. Germline CDR1 reads MNHNY; CDR2 reads SVGAGI (reference sequence). The ends lost 6 bases at V and 4 bases at J; junction bases unmatched: 7. The CDR3 covers 15 residues. CDR3 coding DNA: TGTGCCAGCAGATCTTCCGGGACAGGGGGCACTGAAGCTTTCTTT. Amino acid sequence: CASRSSGTGGTEAFF.

Comments on this clone: Other DNA sequences in the same sample also yield this CDR3. The chain carries TRBV4-3 and TRBJ2-3; a possible D gene is TRBD2 (5 bases). The CDR3 is 13 residues long. V shed 0 bases and J shed 4 bases, with 5 bases lying between them. Germline V gene data show CDR1 as LGHNA and CDR2 as YSLEER. CDR3 in DNA: TGCGCCAGCAGCCAAGAACTAGCAGATACGCAGTATTTT. Protein: CASSQELADTQYF.

This clone was recorded a few times. The gene calls are TRBV18 and TRBJ1-4, with TRBD1 as a possible D gene (5 bases). This CDR3 contains 14 residues. V shed 2 bases and J shed 6 bases, with 10 bases lying between them. Germline values: CDR1 KGHSH, CDR2 LQKENI. Here the CDR3 reads CASSPGRGDEKLFF. CDR3 bases: TGTGCCAGCTCACCAGGGAGGGGAGATGAAAAACTGTTTTTT.

The V and J genes are TRBV13 and TRBJ1-2; no clear D gene. CDR3 length equals 15 residues. CDR1 and CDR2 (germline): PRHDT, FYEKMQ (reference sequence). The V end was cut by 2 bases, the J end by 4 bases, with 14 bases between. The CDR3 DNA sequence: TGTGCCAGCAGCTTATTCCGACCGCGATTCTATGGCTACACCTTC. It translates to CASSLFRPRFYGYTF.

This clone was recorded only once. This chain connects TRBV7-3 to TRBJ1-5; TRBD1 is a possible D gene (5 bases). The germline CDR1 and CDR2 sequences are SGHTA and FQGTGA. The V end lost 2 bases, the J end lost 1 base, and 6 bases lay between the germline ends. The CDR3 runs to 14 residues. The CDR3 protein is CASSLDSSNQPQHF. The DNA for the CDR3 is TGTGCCAGCAGCTTAGACAGCAGCAATCAGCCCCAGCATTTT.

This clone was seen a single time. The junction and the germline gene differ at one end; a read error may be behind it. The chain uses TRBV5-6 and TRBJ1-5, with D unresolved. The CDR3 spans 12 residues. The V gene's germline CDR1 is SGHDT and CDR2 YYEEEE. The CDR3 DNA is TGTGCCAGCAGCTTGGACAATCAGCTCCAGCATTTT. It encodes CASSLDNQLQHF.

The CDR3 loop reads CAWNEGPNQPQHF. Here the CDR3 DNA reads TGTGCCTGGAATGAAGGCCCCAATCAGCCCCAGCATTTT. The genes are TRBV30 and TRBJ1-5; D gene unclear. With 4 bases removed from V and 3 bases from J, the gap between germline ends came to 10 bases. This CDR3 has 13 residues. The germline V gene has CDR1 GTSNPN and CDR2 SVGIG (reference sequence).

This CDR3 reads CASSRLAGEMKYF. CDR3 bases: TGCGCCAGCAGCCGACTAGCGGGAGAGATGAAGTACTTC. The rearrangement uses TRBV4-1 and TRBJ2-7, with 12 bases that match TRBD2. Unmatched junction bases numbered 6, after V lost 4 bases and J lost 11 bases. This CDR3 comprises 13 residues. Germline values: CDR1 MGHRA, CDR2 YSYEKL.

The chain joins TRBV7-3 to TRBJ2-3, with a possible D match to TRBD2 (6 bases). The CDR3 runs to 16 residues. Trimming shortened V by 0 bases and J by 4 bases, and 14 bases separated the two germline ends. CDR1 and CDR2 from the germline V gene are SGHTA and FQGTGA. This CDR3 reads CASSLTGGLGADTQYF. CDR3 in DNA: TGTGCCAGCAGCTTAACGGGAGGATTGGGTGCAGATACGCAGTATTTT.

The J gene is TRBJ2-3, the V gene TRBV7-9; tentatively, D is TRBD1 (6 bases). Trimming took off 1 base at V and 4 bases at J, with 9 bases between the two ends. CDR1 SEHNR and CDR2 FQNEAQ come from the germline V gene (reference sequence). The CDR3 has 14 amino acids. The CDR3, as DNA: TGTGCCAGCAGCTTAGGGGGGCAGGCAGATACGCAGTATTTT. Translation gives CASSLGGQADTQYF.

This chain links TRBV11-3 with TRBJ2-3; weak D call: TRBD2 (5 bases). The germline CDR1 and CDR2 sequences are SGHNT and YENEEA. The V and J ends lost 5 bases and 1 base respectively, with 7 bases between them. CDR3 length: 13 amino acids. The CDR3 is CASSGGRTDTQYF. CDR3 bases: TGTGCCAGCAGCGGCGGGCGCACAGATACGCAGTATTTT.

The rearrangement links TRBV5-1 to TRBJ2-2; D call uncertain. In germline, CDR1 is SGHRS, CDR2 YFSETQ. The CDR3 has 13 amino acids. Trimming took 7 bases from V and 6 from J, leaving 13 bases between them. CDR3 DNA sequence: TGCGCCAGCTTGGGCTTTCAGGCCGGGGAGCTGTTTTTT. This gives the protein CASLGFQAGELFF.

The chain combines TRBV13 with TRBJ2-3; D uncertain. Per the germline V gene, CDR1 is PRHDT and CDR2 is FYEKMQ (reference sequence). The V end lost 4 bases, the J end lost 2 bases, and 7 bases lay between the germline ends. The CDR3 loop spans 13 amino acids. Here the CDR3 DNA reads TGTGCCAGCAGCTCCGAGCTCACAGATACGCAGTATTTT. Encoded protein: CASSSELTDTQYF.

V and J are TRBV7-2 and TRBJ1-2; 7 nucleotides line up with TRBD1. Germline CDR1 reads SGHTA; CDR2 reads FQGNSA. This CDR3 comprises 13 residues. V lost 3 bases to trimming and J lost 6 bases; unmatched junction nucleotides: 4. This CDR3 reads CASSLGGGNGYTF. The CDR3 nucleotides read TGTGCCAGCAGCTTGGGAGGGGGCAATGGCTACACCTTC.

The rearrangement links TRBV5-1 to TRBJ2-3; no clear D. Trimming shortened V by 4 bases and J by 0 bases, and 9 bases separated the two germline ends. Per the germline V gene, CDR1 is SGHRS and CDR2 is YFSETQ. The CDR3 loop spans 14 amino acids. This CDR3 reads CASSLIGSTDTQYF. As DNA, the CDR3 is TGCGCCAGCAGCCTAATTGGGAGCACAGATACGCAGTATTTT. Variable domain in full (rest from reference TRBV5-1 and TRBJ2-3): KAGVTQTPRYLIKTRGQQVTLSCSPISGHRSVSWYQQTPGQGLQFLFEYFSETQRNKGNFPGRFSGRQFSNSRSEMNVSTLELGDSALYLCASSLIGSTDTQYFGPGTRLTVL.

The rearrangement joins TRBV6-1 to TRBJ1-5; no clear D. Germline CDR1 and CDR2: MNHNS and SASEGT. V was trimmed by 6 bases and J by 0 bases, leaving 12 bases between them. The CDR3 runs to 15 residues. The CDR3 DNA follows: TGTGCCAGCAGCGTCGAATCGAATAGCAATCAGCCCCAGCATTTT. Translated, it gives CASSVESNSNQPQHF.

This clone was found a few times. The chain combines TRBV2 with TRBJ1-6, with D possibly matching TRBD1 (6 bases). Germline V CDR1 and CDR2: SNHLY, FYNNEI. This CDR3 is built from 12 residues. The germline V and J ends were trimmed by 7 bases and 10 bases, with 11 bases remaining between them. DNA for the CDR3: TGTGCCAGCATTAGGGGGGACTCACCCCTCCACTTT. The encoded protein is CASIRGDSPLHF.

The J gene is TRBJ2-7, the V gene TRBV5-4, with a possible D match to TRBD2 (6 bases). The length of the CDR3 is 15 residues. Germline V gives CDR1 SGHNT, CDR2 YYREEE (reference sequence). V was pared by 0 bases and J by 3 bases, with 13 bases between. The chain's CDR3 is CASSLAGGMSYEQYF. Here the CDR3 DNA reads TGTGCCAGCAGCTTGGCCGGGGGAATGAGCTACGAGCAGTACTTC.

The V and J genes are TRBV6-5 and TRBJ1-1; TRBD1 is a possible D gene (6 bases). V was shortened by 6 bases and J by 9 bases, with 11 bases between the two germline ends. The CDR3 runs 11 residues. Germline V CDR1 and CDR2: MNHEY, SVGAGI. This chain's CDR3 is CASRTGTKAFF. The CDR3 coding sequence is TGTGCCAGCAGAACCGGGACAAAAGCTTTCTTT.